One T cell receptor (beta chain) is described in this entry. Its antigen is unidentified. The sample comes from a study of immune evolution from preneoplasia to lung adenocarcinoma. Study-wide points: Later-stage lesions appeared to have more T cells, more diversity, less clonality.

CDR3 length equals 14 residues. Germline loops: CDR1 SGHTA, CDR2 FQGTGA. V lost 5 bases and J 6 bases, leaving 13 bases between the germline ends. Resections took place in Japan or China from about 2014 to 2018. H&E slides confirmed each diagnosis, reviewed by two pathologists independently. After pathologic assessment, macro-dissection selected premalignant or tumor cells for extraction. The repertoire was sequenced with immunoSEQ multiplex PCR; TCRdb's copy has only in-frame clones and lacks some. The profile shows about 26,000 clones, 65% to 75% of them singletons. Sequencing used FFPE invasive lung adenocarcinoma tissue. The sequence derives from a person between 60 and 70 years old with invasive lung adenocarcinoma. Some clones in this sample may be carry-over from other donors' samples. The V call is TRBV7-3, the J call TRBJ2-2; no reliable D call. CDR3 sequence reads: CASSPSGRAGELFF. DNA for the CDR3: TGTGCCAGCAGCCCCTCCGGTCGGGCCGGGGAGCTGTTTTTT. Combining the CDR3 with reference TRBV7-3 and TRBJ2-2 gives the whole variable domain GAGVSQTPSNKVTEKGKYVELRCDPISGHTALYWYRQSLGQGPEFLIYFQGTGAADDSGLPNDRFFAVRPEGSVSTLKIQRTERGDSAVYLCASSPSGRAGELFFGEGSRLTVL.